The 27 T cell receptor beta chains presented below share a single source sample, sequenced in a study of blood T cell repertoires in COVID-19. The assay was immunoSEQ multiplex PCR, and TCRdb's table has in-frame clones only and misses some. The sample lists 25,000 to 30,000 clones, 90% occurring once. Input material: peripheral blood. The origin of the receptors is a man aged 65 to 79 with active or convalescent COVID-19.

V and J are TRBV3-1 (or the pseudogene TRBV3-2) and TRBJ2-3, with D perhaps matching TRBD2 (6 bases). The CDR3 is 17 residues long. V lost 0 bases to trimming and J lost 4 bases, with 17 bases between them. Germline CDR1 reads LGHDT; CDR2 reads YNNKEL (reference sequence). The CDR3 sequence is CASSQDLGGTGADTQYF. Written as DNA, the CDR3 is TGTGCCAGCAGCCAAGATTTGGGCGGGACTGGCGCAGATACGCAGTATTTT.

The DNA for the CDR3 is TGTGCCAGCAGCCCCCGACAGGGGCGGTACACTGAAGCTTTCTTT. Amino acid sequence: CASSPRQGRYTEAFF. This chain uses TRBV9 with TRBJ1-1; 8 bases are shared with TRBD1. The trim removed 4 bases at V and 3 bases at J, leaving 8 bases unmatched. Germline CDR1 is SGDLS and CDR2 is YYNGEE. CDR3 length: 15 residues.

The rearrangement uses TRBV6-2 or TRBV6-3 and TRBJ1-1, with no clear D. Trimming left V 2 bases short and J 6 bases short, with 13 bases between. Germline CDR1 MNHEY, CDR2 SVGEGT. This CDR3 spans 14 amino acids. The CDR3 loop reads CASSYLWESAEAFF. DNA of the CDR3: TGTGCCAGCAGTTACCTATGGGAGTCGGCTGAAGCTTTCTTT.

This clone was recorded a few times. In nucleotides, the CDR3 is TGTGCCAGCAGCCCCAGACAGGGGGCAAACTACGAGCAGTACTTC. It specifies CASSPRQGANYEQYF. The J gene is TRBJ2-7, the V gene TRBV5-4; 10 bases are shared with TRBD1. This CDR3 has 15 amino acids. The germline V gene encodes CDR1 SGHNT and CDR2 YYREEE (reference sequence). The ends lost 4 bases at V and 3 bases at J; junction bases unmatched: 7.

The chain combines TRBV24-1 with TRBJ2-2; D may be TRBD2 (5 bases). Deletions cut 3 bases from V and 4 bases from J, with 11 bases between. Per the germline V gene, CDR1 is KGHDR and CDR2 is SFDVKD. CDR3 length: 15 residues. Here the CDR3 reads CATSDDNRGTGELFF. CDR3 sequence (DNA): TGTGCCACCAGTGATGATAATCGGGGCACCGGGGAGCTGTTTTTT.

This sequence joins TRBV10-3 and TRBJ2-7, with 7 bases fitting TRBD2. This CDR3 is built from 12 residues. J gave up 6 bases and V 3 bases, and 2 bases lay outside the gene matches. The germline gives CDR1 ENHRY, CDR2 SYGVKD. This CDR3 is CAISELALEQYF. The CDR3 DNA sequence: TGTGCCATCAGTGAACTAGCGCTCGAGCAGTACTTC.

The chain joins TRBV5-8 to TRBJ2-1; TRBD1 aligns across 7 bases. The CDR3 runs 14 residues. Germline CDR1 is SGHTS and CDR2 is YDEGEE. The V gene end was trimmed by 3 bases and the J gene end by 8 bases; junction bases not matched to a gene: 8. CDR3 nucleotides: TGTGCCAGCAGCTCGGGGACAGCCAGGGATGAGCAGTTCTTC. Protein: CASSSGTARDEQFF. The full variable domain, its missing parts supplied by reference TRBV5-8 and TRBJ2-1, is EAGVTQSPTHLIKTRGQQATLRCSPISGHTSVYWYQQALGLGLQFLLWYDEGEERNRGNFPPRFSGRQFPNYSSELNVNALELEDSALYLCASSSGTARDEQFFGPGTRLTVL.

This clone was picked up one time. V gene TRBV11-1 combines with J gene TRBJ2-5; possibly TRBD1 for D (7 bases). This CDR3 contains 14 residues. The germline CDR1 and CDR2 sequences are SGHAT and FQDESV (reference sequence). V was pared by 5 bases and J by 5 bases, with 15 bases between. Here the CDR3 DNA reads TGTGCCAGCAGCCGAGACAGGGCGGGGGAGACCCAGTACTTC. Translating gives CASSRDRAGETQYF.

V usage is TRBV25-1 and J usage is TRBJ2-3; the match to TRBD1 covers 8 bases. Trimming at V came to 8 bases and at J to 1 base, leaving 8 bases not matched to a gene. Germline CDR1 reads MGHDK; CDR2 reads SYGVNS. The length of the CDR3 is 15 residues. The CDR3 region has the DNA TGTGCCAGCGCCCCTCAGGGGGCCGGCACAGATACGCAGTATTTT. Translating it yields CASAPQGAGTDTQYF.

This clone was recorded only once. This chain links TRBV6-4 with TRBJ2-1, with D possibly matching TRBD1 (6 bases). CDR3 length equals 13 residues. Trimming removed 6 bases from V and 4 bases from J, with 10 bases in between. Germline V gene sequence: CDR1 MRHNA, CDR2 SNTAGT. CDR3 nucleotide sequence: TGTGCCAGCAGCCCGGACAGTTACAATGAGCAGTTCTTC. Its protein is CASSPDSYNEQFF.

Here the CDR3 reads CASSLDGTGNQPQHF. CDR3 coding DNA: TGCGCCAGCAGCTTGGATGGGACAGGGAATCAGCCCCAGCATTTT. This chain joins TRBV5-1 and TRBJ1-5; 9 bases are a match to TRBD1. CDR3 length: 15 amino acids. CDR1 and CDR2 from the germline V gene are SGHRS and YFSETQ. With 0 bases clipped from V and 4 bases from J, the junction kept 2 bases outside the gene matches.

The chain carries TRBV27 and TRBJ1-2; 7 nucleotides agree with TRBD1. Trimming cost V 5 bases and J 4 bases; bases outside gene matches: 7. This CDR3 has 14 amino acids. Germline loops: CDR1 MNHEY, CDR2 SMNVEV (reference sequence). CDR3 residues: CASSPTGQTYGYTF. CDR3 DNA sequence: TGTGCCAGCAGTCCAACGGGACAGACCTATGGCTACACCTTC.

This chain uses TRBV27 with TRBJ2-3, with TRBD2 matching over 8 bases. CDR1 is MNHEY and CDR2 is SMNVEV in the germline V gene (reference sequence). V lost 0 bases, J lost 8 bases, and 7 bases stayed unmatched. This CDR3 is built from 15 residues. The DNA of the CDR3 is TGTGCCAGCAGTTTATCCCCAGCGGGGGATGGTACGCAGTATTTT. Protein: CASSLSPAGDGTQYF.

The gene calls are TRBV19 and TRBJ2-3; 10 positions agree with TRBD2. The CDR3 runs to 16 residues. The V and J ends lost 5 bases and 5 bases, in that order; junction bases with no gene match: 10. Germline CDR1 is LNHDA and CDR2 is SQIVND (reference sequence). The CDR3 loop reads CASSSPLAGRGDTQYF. The CDR3 nucleotides read TGTGCCAGTAGTTCCCCACTAGCGGGAAGGGGAGATACGCAGTATTTT.

This clone showed up just a few times. The gene calls are TRBV2 and TRBJ2-2, with D possibly matching TRBD2 (6 bases). This CDR3 has 13 residues. Germline CDR1 reads SNHLY; CDR2 reads FYNNEI. Trimming removed 6 bases from V and 6 bases from J, with 11 bases in between. For the CDR3, the DNA is TGTGCCAGCAGGTCGGAGGGCGCCGGGGAGCTGTTTTTT. Encoded protein: CASRSEGAGELFF.

V and J are TRBV5-4 and TRBJ1-6; 7 positions agree with TRBD1. With V trimmed by 4 bases and J by 5 bases, 6 bases remained unmatched. Germline lookup yields CDR1 SGHNT and CDR2 YYREEE (reference sequence). The CDR3 runs to 15 residues. CDR3: CASSLQGLHNSPLHF. In DNA form, the CDR3 reads TGTGCCAGCAGCCTACAGGGGTTACATAATTCACCCCTCCACTTT.

The chain is built from TRBV19 and TRBJ2-2, with D possibly TRBD1 on 6 matching bases. Trimming removed 3 bases from V and 1 base from J, with 12 bases in between. This CDR3 spans 16 amino acids. In germline, CDR1 is LNHDA, CDR2 SQIVND (reference sequence). The CDR3 sequence is CASSILTGLNTGELFF. CDR3 nucleotides: TGTGCCAGTAGTATTCTAACAGGGTTGAACACCGGGGAGCTGTTTTTT. Using reference TRBV19 and TRBJ2-2 for the parts outside the CDR3, the full variable domain is DGGITQSPKYLFRKEGQNVTLSCEQNLNHDAMYWYRQDPGQGLRLIYYSQIVNDFQKGDIAEGYSVSREKKESFPLTVTSAQKNPTAFYLCASSILTGLNTGELFFGEGSRLTVL.

V is TRBV4-1 and J is TRBJ1-2, with D possibly being TRBD1 (6 bases). Germline values: CDR1 MGHRA, CDR2 YSYEKL. This CDR3 is 15 amino acids long. V lost 4 bases and J 3 bases, leaving 15 bases between the germline ends. The CDR3 DNA reads as TGCGCCAGCAGCCTCCGGACAGCTCCTGACTATGGCTACACCTTC. Translating it yields CASSLRTAPDYGYTF.

The genes are TRBV2 and TRBJ2-7, with D unclear. Germline loops: CDR1 SNHLY, CDR2 FYNNEI. V was trimmed by 4 bases and J by 7 bases, leaving 8 bases between them. The CDR3 has 11 amino acids. The DNA for the CDR3 is TGTGCCAGCAGTGCGCACCAGGAGCAGTACGTC. The encoded protein is CASSAHQEQYV.

The chain couples TRBV28 to TRBJ1-6; TRBD1 matches at 8 bases. This CDR3 region has 15 residues. The J segment lost 10 bases and the V segment lost 2 bases, leaving 7 bases of the junction unmatched. CDR1 and CDR2 (germline): MDHEN, SYDVKM. CDR3 nucleotides: TGTGCCAGCAGTTTAGCGGACAGGGAAGGATCACCCCTCCACTTT. Amino acids: CASSLADREGSPLHF.

The rearrangement joins TRBV15 to TRBJ1-1, with D possibly TRBD1 on 6 matching bases. CDR1 and CDR2 (germline): LNHNV, YYDKDF (reference sequence). The CDR3 has 16 residues. The germline V and J ends were trimmed by 0 bases and 4 bases, with 15 bases remaining between them. In nucleotides, the CDR3 is TGTGCCACCAGCAGAGATTTGAACAGGGCGGGCACTGAAGCTTTCTTT. Encoded protein: CATSRDLNRAGTEAFF.

This rearrangement joins TRBV7-9 to TRBJ1-2; D is possibly TRBD1 (6 bases). This CDR3 region has 16 residues. Per germline, CDR1 SEHNR and CDR2 FQNEAQ (reference sequence). Trimming shortened V by 0 bases and J by 4 bases, and 15 bases separated the two germline ends. The CDR3 protein is CASSLAGEDSTYGYTF. The CDR3, as DNA: TGTGCCAGCAGCTTAGCGGGAGAGGACAGCACCTATGGCTACACCTTC.

The J gene is TRBJ1-5, the V gene TRBV2, with TRBD1 matching 7 bases. With 3 bases clipped from V and 6 bases from J, the junction kept 2 bases outside the gene matches. The CDR3 extends over 13 amino acids. The germline gives CDR1 SNHLY, CDR2 FYNNEI. The CDR3 DNA follows: TGTGCCAGCAGTGATTACAGGGGTCAGCCCCAGCATTTT. It yields the protein CASSDYRGQPQHF.

J is TRBJ2-1 and V is TRBV7-6; TRBD2 matches at 11 bases. The trim removed 5 bases at V and 7 bases at J, leaving 7 bases unmatched. Germline lookup yields CDR1 SGHVS and CDR2 FNYEAQ. There are 15 residues in the CDR3. DNA of the CDR3: TGTGCCAGCAGCATCACTAGCGGGGGTGGAAATGAGCAGTTCTTC. This translates into CASSITSGGGNEQFF. Based on the CDR3 plus reference TRBV7-6 and TRBJ2-1, the full variable domain is GAGVSQSPRYKVTKRGQDVALRCDPISGHVSLYWYRQALGQGPEFLTYFNYEAQQDKSGLPNDRFSAERPEGSISTLTIQRTEQRDSAMYRCASSITSGGGNEQFFGPGTRLTVL.

This sequence joins TRBV19 and TRBJ1-6, with D possibly TRBD1 on 6 matching bases. The germline CDR1 and CDR2 sequences are LNHDA and SQIVND (reference sequence). The CDR3 consists of 13 residues. Trimming removed 7 bases at V and 9 bases at J, with 13 bases between. CDR3 in amino acids: CASNNREGSPLHF. The CDR3, as DNA: TGTGCCAGTAATAACAGGGAGGGTTCACCCCTCCACTTT.

This CDR3 is CASSGQGNYGYTF. CDR3 sequence (DNA): TGCGCCAGCAGCGGACAGGGGAACTATGGCTACACCTTC. The chain recombines TRBV5-1 with TRBJ1-2; 9 bases are shared with TRBD1. V dropped 4 bases and J dropped 2; count of bases not matched to a gene: 0. The CDR3 has 13 amino acids. Germline lookup yields CDR1 SGHRS and CDR2 YFSETQ.

This chain connects TRBV5-4 to TRBJ2-5, with D tentatively TRBD2 (6 bases). The germline V gene encodes CDR1 SGHNT and CDR2 YYREEE (reference sequence). This CDR3 has 16 residues. Deletions cut 3 bases from V and 7 bases from J, with 22 bases between. The CDR3 loop reads CASSSPGLEISRTQYF. CDR3 nucleotides: TGTGCCAGCAGCTCGCCGGGACTGGAGATTTCTCGGACCCAGTACTTC.